One and the same sample provided the 2 T cell receptor beta chains below, sequenced in a study of control samples from healthy donors and cancer patients. Clones were read by immunoSEQ multiplex PCR, and TCRdb kept only the in-frame ones, dropping some. The sample holds 170,000 or so clones, roughly 94% seen once. Sequenced sample: blood. These TCRs come from a woman aged 40 to 50 in good health.

The chain couples TRBV5-1 to TRBJ1-1; a possible D gene is TRBD1 (5 bases). Per the germline V gene, CDR1 is SGHRS and CDR2 is YFSETQ. The CDR3 runs 17 residues. V was shortened by 2 bases and J by 1 base, with 18 bases between the two germline ends. Written as DNA, the CDR3 is TGCGCCAGCAGCTTAGCATACGGGGCGAATACGAACACTGAAGCTTTCTTT. It is translated as CASSLAYGANTNTEAFF.

The chain recombines TRBV20-1 with TRBJ2-5; D not certain. V was clipped by 6 bases and J by 5 bases, with 7 bases between them. The CDR3 sequence is 10 residues long. Germline-derived CDR1 and CDR2 are DFQATT and SNEGSKA (reference sequence). CDR3 sequence: CSAQGETQYF. The CDR3, as DNA: TGCAGTGCGCAAGGGGAGACCCAGTACTTC.